Only a few counts were recorded for the clone carrying this TCR beta chain. Its specificity is unknown. The record originates from a study of blood T cells in healthy people across ages. Study-wide background: With template switching, about one barcoded beta molecule was captured per two T cells.

General study results and limits: Diversity figures derived from one million T cells were judged to underestimate the true value.

This CDR3 contains 14 residues. Unmatched junction bases numbered 5, after V lost 4 bases and J lost 4 bases. Germline V CDR1 and CDR2: LGHNA, YNFKEQ. The authors ran a second PCR of about 6 to 11 cycles using a sample-barcoded 5' primer and a J-beta primer mix. TCRdb re-called the 5' RACE reads through MiXCR, storing one row per CDR3 protein. The sample yields around 500,000 distinct CDR3 sequences, roughly 48% seen once. The sequencing input was blood. This receptor was obtained from an elderly man in good health. The chain recombines TRBV4-2 with TRBJ2-7; 9 bases map to TRBD1. The CDR3 loop is CASSPQGAEYEQYF. The CDR3 bases are TGTGCCAGCAGCCCACAGGGGGCTGAATACGAGCAGTACTTC.